This T cell receptor (beta chain) was recorded in a study of blood T cell repertoires in COVID-19. Overall study context: Sites across the United States, Italy and Spain contributed samples from acute and convalescent COVID-19. The cDNA or gDNA used as material had been derived from T cells, B-cell-depleted T cells, or PBMCs.

How the authors handled the data: Estimation of nucleated cell counts was performed using reference gene primer amplification. Some clones are missing from TCRdb's copy, which holds only in-frame ones; the method was immunoSEQ multiplex PCR. Clone size and the V and J calls come from that table; the DNA yielded D and trimming. The sample has some 170,000 clones; roughly 83% are singletons. CDR3 size: 13 residues. The germline CDR1 and CDR2 sequences are SGHRS and YFSETQ. The V and J ends lost 4 bases and 3 bases, in that order; junction bases with no gene match: 3. The sequencing sample was made of peripheral blood. This clonotype originated in a woman of 80 years or more with active or convalescent COVID-19. The V and J genes are TRBV5-1 and TRBJ1-2, with 7 nucleotides matching TRBD1. This chain's CDR3 is CASSVTGDYGYTF. The CDR3 nucleotides read TGCGCCAGCAGCGTAACAGGGGACTATGGCTACACCTTC.